This T cell receptor beta chain was observed in a study of a mutant IDH1 vaccine in newly diagnosed glioma. Trimming pared 1 base from V and 0 bases from J, leaving 10 bases between. The CDR3 is made up of 17 amino acids. Germline-derived CDR1 and CDR2 are LGHNA and YSLEER. Only in-frame clones appear in the TCRdb table, and some are missing; sequencing was by immunoSEQ multiplex PCR. The sample comprises some 47,000 clones, 81% of which are singletons, and 4.5% to 5.5% rests with the top ten. Details on this clone: As yet, its antigen is unknown.

Time point given: week 35, safety follow-up. Every vaccine dose comprised 300 ug of mutant IDH1 20-mer peptide plus topical imiquimod. The sample in question was PBMCs, obtained from a glioma patient whose treatment included an IDH1 peptide vaccine. The TCR comes from a middle-aged woman with glioma. Some clones in this sample may be carry-over from other donors' samples. The chain has TRBV4-3 and TRBJ1-6; tentative D call: TRBD1 (5 bases). CDR3 sequence reads: CASSQAQGSSYNSPLHF. The DNA of the CDR3 is TGCGCCAGCAGCCAAGCGCAGGGCAGCTCCTATAATTCACCCCTCCACTTT.